Below, one TCR beta chain is given with its context. By 5'RACE template switching, TCR cDNA was produced, with a universal primer site and UMIs added in the process. TCRdb reprocessed the 5' RACE reads via MiXCR and lists one record per CDR3 protein. In the table there are roughly 150,000 distinct CDR3 sequences, around 7.7% of which are singletons. The data were obtained in a study of T cells after yellow fever vaccination. The CDR3 has 13 amino acids. V was clipped by 6 bases and J by 9 bases, with 15 bases between them. Germline CDR1 MNHEY, CDR2 SVGEGT. The gene calls are TRBV6-2 or TRBV6-3 and TRBJ2-1; D is perhaps TRBD1 (5 bases). This sequence was found in a man between 25 and 39 years old who received the YFV17D yellow fever vaccine. This specimen consisted of CD4+ T cells sorted from PBMCs, obtained 5 days after the yellow fever booster vaccination. DNA of the CDR3: TGTGCCAGCAGATTGGGGCTACTAAGTGAGCAGTTCTTC. Translating gives CASRLGLLSEQFF.